This record concerns one TCR beta chain sequence. V lost 5 bases, J lost 0 bases, and 17 bases lay in between. The germline gives CDR1 LNHDA, CDR2 SQIVND (reference sequence). There are 17 residues in the CDR3. These data belong to a study of blood T cell repertoires in COVID-19. Repertoires were generated with immunoSEQ multiplex PCR, while TCRdb's copy carries only in-frame clones and drops some. The data contain some 220,000 clones, nearly 85% of them singletons. Sequenced sample: peripheral blood. The sequence was collected from a woman aged 30 to 39 with COVID-19, enrolled during active disease. The chain is built from TRBV19 and TRBJ2-1, with D uncertain. The CDR3 sequence: CASSGRHTTYSYNEQFF. DNA for the CDR3: TGTGCCAGTAGTGGTCGCCATACTACCTACTCCTACAATGAGCAGTTCTTC. Full variable domain (missing parts from reference TRBV19 and TRBJ2-1): DGGITQSPKYLFRKEGQNVTLSCEQNLNHDAMYWYRQDPGQGLRLIYYSQIVNDFQKGDIAEGYSVSREKKESFPLTVTSAQKNPTAFYLCASSGRHTTYSYNEQFFGPGTRLTVL.